These 22 T cell receptor beta chains came from one sample sequenced in a study of blood T cell repertoires in COVID-19. Data came from immunoSEQ multiplex PCR; TCRdb stores just in-frame clones and leaves some out. This sample has hundreds of thousands of clones, with around 87% found just once. Sample: peripheral blood. These receptors all stem from a man aged 18 to 30 with active or convalescent COVID-19.

This clone has only one observation. This chain joins TRBV27 and TRBJ2-7, with 7 bases matching TRBD2. The CDR3 spans 13 residues. Germline lookup yields CDR1 MNHEY and CDR2 SMNVEV (reference sequence). V trimming: 6 bases; J trimming: 4 bases; junction bases outside the gene matches: 6. The CDR3 reads CASSYGTIYEQYF. The CDR3 coding sequence is TGTGCCAGCAGCTACGGGACTATTTACGAGCAGTACTTC.

The chain joins TRBV6-5 to TRBJ1-2, with no clear D. Germline values: CDR1 MNHEY, CDR2 SVGAGI. V was shortened by 6 bases and J by 7 bases, with 15 bases between the two germline ends. The CDR3 length is 13 residues. The CDR3 region is CASSNDNVRGYTF. The CDR3 bases are TGTGCCAGCAGCAACGACAACGTCCGTGGCTACACCTTC.

The chain combines TRBV11-2 with TRBJ2-1, with 7 nucleotides matching TRBD1. This CDR3 is built from 14 residues. V lost 5 bases to trimming and J lost 2 bases; unmatched junction nucleotides: 3. Per the germline V gene, CDR1 is SGHAT and CDR2 is FQNNGV. CDR3 nucleotides: TGTGCCAGCAGCCCCGGACAGGCCTACAATGAGCAGTTCTTC. Its protein is CASSPGQAYNEQFF.

The rearrangement links TRBV7-2 to TRBJ2-7; TRBD2 is a possible D gene (5 bases). Trimming pared 0 bases from V and 2 bases from J, leaving 11 bases between. CDR3 length: 15 residues. CDR1 is SGHTA and CDR2 is FQGNSA in the germline V gene. The chain's CDR3 is CASSLASGMAYEQYF. The CDR3, as DNA: TGTGCCAGCAGCTTAGCTTCCGGGATGGCCTACGAGCAGTACTTC.

The rearrangement joins TRBV3-1 (or the pseudogene TRBV3-2) to TRBJ2-1, with TRBD2 matching over 9 bases. This CDR3 has 16 residues. Germline V gene sequence: CDR1 LGHDT, CDR2 YNNKEL (reference sequence). With 0 bases clipped from V and 6 bases from J, the junction kept 6 bases outside the gene matches. As DNA, the CDR3 is TGTGCCAGCAGCCAAGATATCGGAGCGGGGGGCAATGAGCAGTTCTTC. Its protein product is CASSQDIGAGGNEQFF.

The V call is TRBV5-6, the J call TRBJ1-3, with TRBD1 identical over 9 bases. The CDR3 is 15 amino acids. The germline V gene has CDR1 SGHDT and CDR2 YYEEEE. V dropped 1 base and J dropped 10; count of bases not matched to a gene: 9. Here the CDR3 reads CASSLRDRAYGTIYF. In nucleotides, the CDR3 is TGTGCCAGCAGCTTGCGGGACAGGGCCTACGGGACCATATATTTT.

The rearrangement links TRBV3-1 (or the pseudogene TRBV3-2) to TRBJ2-5; weak D call: TRBD2 (5 bases). This CDR3 has 17 amino acids. Germline V gene data show CDR1 as LGHDT and CDR2 as YNNKEL (reference sequence). V lost 1 base and J 4 bases, leaving 19 bases between the germline ends. CDR3 coding DNA: TGTGCCAGCAGCCAAGGGACGAGCGGCTCCGGTGGAGAGACCCAGTACTTC. The encoded protein is CASSQGTSGSGGETQYF.

The rearrangement joins TRBV27 to TRBJ2-1; TRBD2 matches at 8 bases. The CDR3 is made up of 13 amino acids. The germline V gene has CDR1 MNHEY and CDR2 SMNVEV (reference sequence). J gave up 8 bases and V 8 bases, and 8 bases lay outside the gene matches. The CDR3 nucleotides are TGTGCCAGCTCACTAGCGGCCTGGGATGAGCAGTTCTTC. As protein: CASSLAAWDEQFF.

The chain uses TRBV7-2 and TRBJ2-7; no firm D call. This CDR3 has 12 residues. Per the germline V gene, CDR1 is SGHTA and CDR2 is FQGNSA. The germline V and J ends were trimmed by 5 bases and 4 bases, with 9 bases remaining between them. In DNA form, the CDR3 reads TGTGCCAGCAGCCCTACGCTTTACGAGCAGTACTTC. It specifies CASSPTLYEQYF.

A remark on this clone: A junction end diverges from the germline sequence, so it may reflect a read error. This chain connects TRBV27 to TRBJ2-1; a weak D match, TRBD2 (6 bases). The CDR3 contains 17 residues. CDR1 is MNHEY and CDR2 is SMNVEV in the germline V gene (reference sequence). As DNA, the CDR3 is TGTGCCAGCAGTCTATCGGGCGGGACTGAAGCCTACAATGAGCAGTTCTTC. It translates to CASSLSGGTEAYNEQFF.

The chain employs TRBV6-2 or TRBV6-3 and TRBJ2-4; D might be TRBD2 (6 bases). The CDR3 has 13 amino acids. The germline V gene has CDR1 MNHEY and CDR2 SVGEGT. Trimming cost V 4 bases and J 9 bases, with 13 bases left between them. CDR3 sequence reads: CASSFTRGSIQYF. In DNA, the CDR3 is TGTGCCAGCAGTTTTACACGGGGGAGCATTCAGTACTTC.

The chain links TRBV6-2 or TRBV6-3 to TRBJ2-2; D is unresolved. CDR1 MNHEY and CDR2 SVGEGT come from the germline V gene. V was cut by 2 bases and J by 3 bases, with 10 bases left in between. The CDR3 has 15 residues. CDR3 protein: CASSYTYADTGELFF. The CDR3 DNA sequence: TGTGCCAGCAGTTACACCTACGCGGACACCGGGGAGCTGTTTTTT.

This sequence joins TRBV13 and TRBJ2-3; the match to TRBD2 covers 8 bases. CDR1 and CDR2 from the germline V gene are PRHDT and FYEKMQ (reference sequence). There are 16 residues in the CDR3. Losses at the gene ends were 0 bases for V and 5 bases for J; bases not matched to a gene: 7. The CDR3 DNA reads TGTGCCAGCAGCTTAGGGGCAGCGGGAGCCCTAGATACGCAGTATTTT. Residues: CASSLGAAGALDTQYF.

J is TRBJ1-2 and V is TRBV19; TRBD1 matches 7 bases. The trim removed 10 bases at V and 5 bases at J, leaving 10 bases unmatched. The CDR3 is made up of 13 amino acids. The germline V gene encodes CDR1 LNHDA and CDR2 SQIVND (reference sequence). CDR3 in DNA: TGTGCCACCCACGAGAGGGGGCTGTATGGCTACACCTTC. Its translation: CATHERGLYGYTF.

The chain uses TRBV3-1 (or the pseudogene TRBV3-2) and TRBJ1-2; D gene ambiguous. From germline, CDR1 is LGHDT and CDR2 YNNKEL (reference sequence). The V end was cut by 0 bases, the J end by 4 bases, with 3 bases between. CDR3 size: 12 residues. The CDR3 is CASSQDGYGYTF. The DNA of the CDR3 is TGTGCCAGCAGCCAAGACGGCTATGGCTACACCTTC.

The chain combines TRBV7-2 with TRBJ1-2; D not resolved. This CDR3 has 15 residues. V was trimmed by 1 base and J by 4 bases, leaving 13 bases between them. Germline lookup yields CDR1 SGHTA and CDR2 FQGNSA. The CDR3 is CASSLVLSGGYGYTF. CDR3 in DNA: TGTGCCAGCAGCTTAGTTCTATCCGGAGGCTATGGCTACACCTTC.

The chain is built from TRBV5-1 and TRBJ1-6, with 9 bases fitting TRBD1. Germline lookup yields CDR1 SGHRS and CDR2 YFSETQ. The CDR3 is 16 residues long. The trim removed 0 bases at V and 7 bases at J, leaving 5 bases unmatched. DNA of the CDR3: TGCGCCAGCAGCTTGGGGGGGACAGGGTGGAATTCACCCCTCCACTTT. Protein sequence: CASSLGGTGWNSPLHF.

The rearrangement links TRBV15 to TRBJ2-1, with D tentatively TRBD1 (5 bases). In germline, CDR1 is LNHNV, CDR2 YYDKDF (reference sequence). V was trimmed by 5 bases and J by 3 bases, leaving 11 bases between them. The CDR3 totals 14 residues. This CDR3 is CATSSLTVYNEQFF. In DNA, the CDR3 is TGTGCCACCAGCTCCCTGACAGTCTACAATGAGCAGTTCTTC.

CDR3 in DNA: TGTGCCAGCAGCCTCACTGACTACCGCTCCTACGAGCAGTACTTC. This encodes CASSLTDYRSYEQYF. The chain has TRBV6-5 and TRBJ2-7; possible D gene TRBD2, 5 bases. V shed 6 bases and J shed 0 bases, with 15 bases lying between them. Germline assignment: CDR1 MNHEY and CDR2 SVGAGI. The CDR3 length is 15 residues.

J is TRBJ1-1 and V is TRBV12-3 or TRBV12-4, with no clear D. V shed 6 bases and J shed 10 bases, with 15 bases lying between them. The CDR3 length is 12 residues. In DNA form, the CDR3 reads TGTGCCAGCAGGGCGACGACATCCGTAGCTTTCTTT. It yields the protein CASRATTSVAFF.

The V call is TRBV5-6, the J call TRBJ1-1; 10 bases line up with TRBD1. This CDR3 has 16 residues. The germline V gene encodes CDR1 SGHDT and CDR2 YYEEEE. The ends lost 3 bases at V and 7 bases at J; junction bases unmatched: 12. CDR3 coding DNA: TGTGCCAGCAGCTCACCGGGACAGGGGCCCCCGGGTGAAGCTTTCTTT. Translation gives CASSSPGQGPPGEAFF.

The V and J genes are TRBV6-5 and TRBJ2-5, with D possibly being TRBD2 (6 bases). The CDR3 covers 15 residues. CDR1 and CDR2 (germline): MNHEY, SVGAGI. V was cut by 4 bases and J by 1 base, with 13 bases left in between. CDR3 nucleotides: TGTGCCAGCAGTTTCCAGGAGGGAATCCAAGAGACCCAGTACTTC. Its protein product is CASSFQEGIQETQYF.